The 32 T cell receptor beta chains reported below all come from one sample, sequenced in a study of blood T cell repertoires in COVID-19. Using immunoSEQ multiplex PCR, the repertoire was profiled, and TCRdb retains in-frame clones only, with some absent. Here the sample spans 250,000 to 300,000 clones, roughly 93% being singletons. Sequencing used PBMCs or T cells enriched from blood (not recorded which). The receptors come from a woman aged 40 to 50 with acute COVID-19.

This clone is a singleton in its sample. The J gene is TRBJ1-1, the V gene TRBV29-1; a possible D gene is TRBD1 (6 bases). Germline V CDR1 and CDR2: SQVTM, ANQGSEA. V lost 6 bases and J 2 bases, leaving 16 bases between the germline ends. The CDR3 loop spans 14 amino acids. This chain's CDR3 is CSVLGQHLNTEAFF. The CDR3 DNA is TGCAGCGTGCTCGGACAGCACTTAAACACTGAAGCTTTCTTT. The complete variable domain, with remaining parts taken from reference TRBV29-1 and TRBJ1-1, reads SAVISQKPSRDICQRGTSLTIQCQVDSQVTMMFWYRQQPGQSLTLIATANQGSEATYESGFVIDKFPISRPNLTFSTLTVSNMSPEDSSIYLCSVLGQHLNTEAFFGQGTRLTVV.

The V gene is TRBV3-1 (or the pseudogene TRBV3-2), the J gene TRBJ2-7; D is uncertain. Trimming removed 3 bases from V and 6 bases from J, with 9 bases in between. Germline CDR1 reads LGHDT; CDR2 reads YNNKEL (reference sequence). This CDR3 region has 12 residues. CDR3 loop: CASSHNAGEQYF. The CDR3 DNA follows: TGTGCCAGCAGCCATAACGCCGGCGAGCAGTACTTC.

This clone was counted a single time. CDR3 amino acids: CATSGRQGAFANEQFF. The DNA for the CDR3 is TGTGCCACCAGTGGGAGACAGGGGGCTTTCGCCAATGAGCAGTTCTTC. The rearrangement uses TRBV24-1 and TRBJ2-1; 10 nucleotides match TRBD1. V shed 5 bases and J 6 bases; nucleotides not matched to a gene: 9. Germline V lookup: CDR1 KGHDR, CDR2 SFDVKD. The CDR3 loop spans 16 amino acids.

CDR3 residues: CASSQDRVAGELFF. The CDR3 DNA sequence: TGTGCCAGTAGTCAGGACAGGGTCGCCGGGGAGCTGTTTTTT. This chain uses TRBV19 with TRBJ2-2, with 8 nucleotides matching TRBD1. The V segment lost 5 bases and the J segment 6 bases; nucleotides outside the gene matches: 5. Germline loops: CDR1 LNHDA, CDR2 SQIVND (reference sequence). CDR3 length equals 14 residues.

V gene TRBV21-1 combines with J gene TRBJ1-4; the table's TRBD1 call for D was not verified on the DNA. TRBV21-1 represents a pseudogene. This CDR3 spans 16 amino acids. Here the CDR3 DNA reads TGTGCCAGCAGCAAAGCGCTGGGACAGGGTGGTGAAAAACTGTTTTTT. Its protein is CASSKALGQGGEKLFF.

The chain has TRBV10-1 and TRBJ1-2, with TRBD1 matching over 9 bases. V lost 0 bases to trimming and J lost 4 bases; unmatched junction nucleotides: 18. The germline V gene has CDR1 WNHNN and CDR2 SYGVQD (reference sequence). There are 20 residues in the CDR3. The CDR3 nucleotides are TGCGCCAGCAGTGAGTCGTCCCGGGACAGGGAGGCTTTATCCCGCTATGGCTACACCTTC. Protein: CASSESSRDREALSRYGYTF.

This clone appeared once. The genes are TRBV7-8 and TRBJ2-7; the match to TRBD2 covers 8 bases. Germline CDR1 reads SGHVS; CDR2 reads FQNEAQ. With 5 bases clipped from V and 2 bases from J, the junction kept 14 bases outside the gene matches. CDR3 length: 17 residues. For the CDR3, the DNA is TGTGCCAGCAGCCCTTCCCTCCTAGCGGGCCTAGCCTACGAGCAGTACTTC. This gives the protein CASSPSLLAGLAYEQYF. Looking up the rest from reference TRBV7-8 and TRBJ2-7 gives the full variable domain: GAGVSQSPRYKVAKRGQDVALRCDPISGHVSLFWYQQALGQGPEFLTYFQNEAQLDKSGLPSDRFFAERPEGSVSTLKIQRTQQEDSAVYLCASSPSLLAGLAYEQYFGPGTRLTVT.

This chain links TRBV7-3 with TRBJ2-3; 9 positions match TRBD1. V dropped 2 bases and J dropped 3; count of bases not matched to a gene: 3. CDR1 and CDR2 from the germline V gene are SGHTA and FQGTGA. CDR3 length: 15 amino acids. In nucleotides, the CDR3 is TGTGCCAGCAGCTTAGGTGGGACAGGGACAGATACGCAGTATTTT. Its protein product is CASSLGGTGTDTQYF.

Only one count was recorded for this clone. The gene calls are TRBV28 and TRBJ1-1; D perhaps matches TRBD1 (6 bases). Germline-derived CDR1 and CDR2 are MDHEN and SYDVKM. V lost 10 bases, J lost 6 bases, and 18 bases lay in between. The CDR3 is 13 residues long. CDR3 in amino acids: CATNRGARSEAFF. CDR3 nucleotides: TGTGCCACCAACCGGGGGGCGCGATCTGAAGCTTTCTTT.

The genes are TRBV12-3 or TRBV12-4 and TRBJ1-2, with D perhaps matching TRBD1 (5 bases). This CDR3 region has 13 residues. V lost 7 bases and J 2 bases, leaving 11 bases between the germline ends. The chain's CDR3 is CASTPPGNYGYTF. DNA of the CDR3: TGTGCCAGCACCCCCCCAGGGAACTATGGCTACACCTTC.

This rearrangement joins TRBV9 to TRBJ1-5, with TRBD1 matching over 9 bases. Germline values: CDR1 SGDLS, CDR2 YYNGEE. The CDR3 consists of 14 residues. V shed 3 bases, J shed 7 bases, and the junction held 5 bases outside the gene matches. The CDR3 spells CASSAGTGKQPQHF. The DNA of the CDR3 is TGTGCCAGCAGCGCGGGGACAGGGAAGCAGCCCCAGCATTTT.

To note about this clone: This CDR3 is also generated by other DNA sequences in the sample. V usage is TRBV15 and J usage is TRBJ2-1, with TRBD2 matching 10 bases. The CDR3 sequence is 14 residues long. CDR1 LNHNV and CDR2 YYDKDF come from the germline V gene (reference sequence). The junction had 0 bases not matched to a gene; V was cut back by 3 bases and J by 4 bases. The CDR3 nucleotides are TGTGCCACCAGCAGGACTAGCGGGTACAATGAGCAGTTCTTC. Amino acid sequence: CATSRTSGYNEQFF.

The chain is built from TRBV5-6 and TRBJ2-1, with a possible D match to TRBD2 (5 bases). The CDR3 consists of 14 residues. Germline V gene sequence: CDR1 SGHDT, CDR2 YYEEEE. V was pared by 1 base and J by 7 bases, with 12 bases between. The CDR3 protein is CASSLWLASNEQFF. CDR3 coding DNA: TGTGCCAGCAGCTTGTGGCTAGCTAGTAATGAGCAGTTCTTC.

The V and J genes are TRBV4-2 and TRBJ1-5; D might be TRBD1 (6 bases). In germline, CDR1 is LGHNA, CDR2 YNFKEQ. V was cut by 1 base and J by 0 bases, with 7 bases left in between. This CDR3 has 15 amino acids. CDR3 protein: CASSQGQDSNQPQHF. Written as DNA, the CDR3 is TGTGCCAGCAGCCAAGGACAGGATAGCAATCAGCCCCAGCATTTT.

The gene calls are TRBV11-2 and TRBJ2-2; possibly TRBD2 for D (7 bases). CDR3 length: 15 amino acids. V lost 7 bases and J lost 3, with 15 bases in between. Germline lookup yields CDR1 SGHAT and CDR2 FQNNGV. CDR3 region: CASTEGGRDTGELFF. Here the CDR3 DNA reads TGTGCCAGCACGGAGGGGGGGAGGGACACCGGGGAGCTGTTTTTT.

The V gene is TRBV14, the J gene TRBJ2-7, with D perhaps TRBD1 (5 bases). Germline V gene sequence: CDR1 SGHDN, CDR2 FVKESK. V was trimmed by 1 base and J by 5 bases, leaving 15 bases between them. CDR3 length: 15 amino acids. The CDR3 nucleotides are TGTGCCAGCAGCCAAGTGACCAGGGAAGTCGACGAGCAGTACTTC. Its translation is CASSQVTREVDEQYF. Based on the CDR3 plus reference TRBV14 and TRBJ2-7, the full variable domain is EAGVTQFPSHSVIEKGQTVTLRCDPISGHDNLYWYRRVMGKEIKFLLHFVKESKQDESGMPNNRFLAERTGGTYSTLKVQPAELEDSGVYFCASSQVTREVDEQYFGPGTRLTVT.

The count of this clone is one. V gene TRBV18 combines with J gene TRBJ1-3, with a possible D match to TRBD1 (5 bases). The CDR3 has 13 residues. V was pared by 0 bases and J by 6 bases, with 6 bases between. Germline assignment: CDR1 KGHSH and CDR2 LQKENI. DNA of the CDR3: TGTGCCAGCTCACCACCAGGGGTAAACACCATATATTTT. This codes for CASSPPGVNTIYF.

The chain joins TRBV27 to TRBJ1-2; 12 nucleotides match TRBD1. The CDR3 has 15 amino acids. Germline CDR1 and CDR2: MNHEY and SMNVEV (reference sequence). V lost 5 bases, J lost 7 bases, and 8 bases stayed unmatched. For the CDR3, the DNA is TGTGCCAGCAGTCCCTCCGGGACAGGGGGCTTTGGCTACACCTTC. This encodes CASSPSGTGGFGYTF.

This rearrangement joins TRBV7-8 to TRBJ1-2; the D gene is possibly TRBD1 (6 bases). V was pared by 5 bases and J by 2 bases, with 18 bases between. Germline assignment: CDR1 SGHVS and CDR2 FQNEAQ. The length of the CDR3 is 16 residues. The CDR3 region has the DNA TGTGCCAGCAGCGTAGTTATCAGGGGATCCAACTATGGCTACACCTTC. Amino acid sequence: CASSVVIRGSNYGYTF.

V is TRBV28 and J is TRBJ2-1, with TRBD2 matching over 14 bases. The V segment lost 6 bases and the J segment 8 bases; nucleotides outside the gene matches: 6. Per germline, CDR1 MDHEN and CDR2 SYDVKM. The CDR3 spans 15 residues. The CDR3 here is CASRPTSGGADEQFF. CDR3 coding DNA: TGTGCCAGCAGACCGACTAGCGGGGGGGCAGATGAGCAGTTCTTC. The full variable domain, completed using reference TRBV28 and TRBJ2-1, is DVKVTQSSRYLVKRTGEKVFLECVQDMDHENMFWYRQDPGLGLRLIYFSYDVKMKEKGDIPEGYSVSREKKERFSLILESASTNQTSMYLCASRPTSGGADEQFFGPGTRLTVL.

CDR3 in DNA: TGTGCCAGCAGCCCTCGGGACATAGCCTACGAGCAGTACTTC. Translation gives CASSPRDIAYEQYF. The chain links TRBV9 to TRBJ2-7, with D perhaps matching TRBD1 (6 bases). Trimming removed 4 bases from V and 2 bases from J, with 13 bases in between. The germline V gene encodes CDR1 SGDLS and CDR2 YYNGEE. This CDR3 spans 14 amino acids.

This CDR3 is CASSLKRDRVGRGTEAFF. The CDR3 coding sequence is TGTGCCAGCAGTTTAAAGAGGGACAGGGTAGGTCGCGGCACTGAAGCTTTCTTT. The chain uses TRBV27 and TRBJ1-1; 9 bases fit TRBD1. Per germline, CDR1 MNHEY and CDR2 SMNVEV (reference sequence). V was clipped by 2 bases and J by 4 bases; unmatched bases: 14. The CDR3 is 18 amino acids.

The chain links TRBV7-6 to TRBJ2-1; D is possibly TRBD1 (6 bases). Germline CDR1 is SGHVS and CDR2 is FNYEAQ. V shed 2 bases and J shed 3 bases, with 23 bases lying between them. CDR3 length equals 19 residues. The CDR3 protein is CASSLRTRQGLSNYNEQFF. CDR3 DNA sequence: TGTGCCAGCAGCTTAAGGACCCGCCAGGGGCTGTCAAACTACAATGAGCAGTTCTTC. Full variable domain (outside the CDR3, taken from reference TRBV7-6 and TRBJ2-1): GAGVSQSPRYKVTKRGQDVALRCDPISGHVSLYWYRQALGQGPEFLTYFNYEAQQDKSGLPNDRFSAERPEGSISTLTIQRTEQRDSAMYRCASSLRTRQGLSNYNEQFFGPGTRLTVL.

A note on this clone: Germline and junction disagree at one end, which may indicate a read error. The chain employs TRBV7-7 and TRBJ2-1, with D perhaps TRBD1 (6 bases). Germline CDR1 SSHAT, CDR2 FNYEAQ (reference sequence). This CDR3 is built from 15 residues. In DNA, the CDR3 is TGTGCTAGCAGCCCAAGGCAGGGGAAGATCAATGAGCAGTTCTTC. This sequence encodes CASSPRQGKINEQFF.

The chain employs TRBV5-4 and TRBJ1-1; no reliable D call. The germline V gene has CDR1 SGHNT and CDR2 YYREEE (reference sequence). This CDR3 has 13 residues. The V and J ends lost 4 bases and 2 bases respectively, with 9 bases between them. CDR3 coding DNA: TGTGCCAGCAGCCTTACAGCAAACACTGAAGCTTTCTTT. Translating it yields CASSLTANTEAFF.

The genes are TRBV30 and TRBJ1-3, with 7 bases matching TRBD1. Trimming removed 0 bases from V and 2 bases from J; junction bases left unmatched: 1. There are 14 residues in the CDR3. The germline V gene encodes CDR1 GTSNPN and CDR2 SVGIG (reference sequence). CDR3 bases: TGTGCCTGGAGTGTTCAGGGGGCTGGAAACACCATATATTTT. It yields the protein CAWSVQGAGNTIYF.

This chain uses TRBV11-3 with TRBJ1-1, with TRBD1 matching over 7 bases. CDR1 and CDR2 from the germline V gene are SGHNT and YENEEA. CDR3 length equals 20 residues. Trimming cost V 7 bases and J 2 bases; bases outside gene matches: 25. The CDR3 reads CASIRRLGDRTSLINTEAFF. CDR3 bases: TGTGCCAGCATCCGACGACTAGGGGACAGAACCTCTCTAATAAACACTGAAGCTTTCTTT.

This clone was found once. This chain links TRBV3-1 (or the pseudogene TRBV3-2) with TRBJ1-1; the D is unclear. This CDR3 contains 12 residues. Germline V gives CDR1 LGHDT, CDR2 YNNKEL (reference sequence). V was shortened by 0 bases and J by 10 bases, with 9 bases between the two germline ends. The CDR3 loop reads CASSQERGGAFF. The CDR3 DNA reads as TGTGCCAGCAGCCAAGAGCGGGGAGGAGCTTTCTTT.

The rearrangement links TRBV21-1 to TRBJ1-5. TRBV21-1 is tagged as a pseudogene. The CDR3 runs 18 residues. CDR3 sequence reads: CASSKEGGPVGSNQPQHF. CDR3 DNA sequence: TGTGCCAGCAGCAAAGAGGGGGGGCCGGTTGGAAGCAATCAGCCCCAGCATTTT.

Only one count was recorded for this clone. CDR3 in amino acids: CATEIWTDLSNQPQHF. The CDR3 DNA reads TGTGCCACCGAAATTTGGACAGACCTTAGCAATCAGCCCCAGCATTTT. The chain is built from TRBV5-8 and TRBJ1-5, with D tentatively TRBD1 (6 bases). V gave up 9 bases and J gave up 0 bases, with 19 bases separating them. In germline, CDR1 is SGHTS, CDR2 YDEGEE. The CDR3 sequence is 16 residues long.

This chain uses TRBV12-1 with TRBJ1-5. TRBV12-1 is an annotated pseudogene. The CDR3 has 12 residues. The DNA of the CDR3 is TGTGCCAGCAGCGGGGGGGGACAGCCCCAGCATTTT. Amino acids: CASSGGGQPQHF.

This clone was recorded only once. V and J are TRBV24-1 and TRBJ2-5; tentative D call: TRBD2 (6 bases). Germline V gene data show CDR1 as KGHDR and CDR2 as SFDVKD. CDR3 length: 12 residues. V was pared by 10 bases and J by 2 bases, with 10 bases between. CDR3 amino acids: CATAGTQETQYF. CDR3 coding DNA: TGTGCCACAGCGGGTACTCAAGAGACCCAGTACTTC.